Shown below are 9 T cell receptor beta chains from a single sample sequenced in a study of early T cells in non-severe SARS-CoV-2 infection. A single record per CDR3 protein comes from TCRdb applying MiXCR to the 5' RACE reads. The sample has about 100,000 distinct CDR3 sequences, about 13% seen once. The sequenced sample consisted of whole blood. Receptor source: an adult who was a healthcare worker with PCR-confirmed SARS-CoV-2 infection or an uninfected control (not recorded which).

This chain joins TRBV18 and TRBJ2-1, with D perhaps given as TRBD1 or TRBD2 (5 bases each). V was shortened by 3 bases and J by 5 bases, with 17 bases between the two germline ends. CDR1 and CDR2 (germline): KGHSH, LQKENI. This CDR3 comprises 16 residues. The CDR3 protein is CASSPLGTDPHNEQFF. CDR3 nucleotides: TGTGCCAGCTCACCTCTCGGGACCGACCCCCACAATGAGCAGTTCTTC.

This clonotype was seen only a few times. The CDR3 here is CASRLRLPGNTIYF. CDR3 nucleotides: TGTGCCAGCAGATTGAGACTCCCTGGAAACACCATATATTTT. This chain uses TRBV12-3 or TRBV12-4 with TRBJ1-3; D is undetermined. With 6 bases removed from V and 2 bases from J, the gap between germline ends came to 11 bases. The CDR3 covers 14 residues.

This clonotype was detected only a few times. V is TRBV10-1 and J is TRBJ2-7; D is ambiguous. Trimming shortened V by 8 bases and J by 2 bases, and 4 bases separated the two germline ends. CDR3 size: 10 residues. CDR1 is WNHNN, CDR2 SYGVQD, per germline (reference sequence). CDR3 amino acids: CASQTYEQYF. CDR3 DNA sequence: TGCGCCAGCCAAACCTACGAGCAGTACTTC.

This clonotype has only a few counts. The chain joins TRBV4-3 to TRBJ2-7, with D tentatively TRBD1 (6 bases). V lost 4 bases to trimming and J lost 5 bases, with 12 bases between them. The CDR3 is 13 amino acids. In germline, CDR1 is LGHNA, CDR2 YSLEER. The CDR3 DNA follows: TGCGCCAGCAGCCCCCAACAGGGTCACGAGCAGTACTTC. Translating it yields CASSPQQGHEQYF.

This clonotype was found many times. This chain connects TRBV24-1 to TRBJ2-1, with 8 bases identical to TRBD1. Losses at the gene ends were 7 bases for V and 8 bases for J; bases not matched to a gene: 6. Germline CDR1 reads KGHDR; CDR2 reads SFDVKD. This CDR3 is built from 13 residues. As DNA, the CDR3 is TGTGCCACCAGCCGTGCAGGGGGCGATGAGCAGTTCTTC. Amino acids: CATSRAGGDEQFF.

This clonotype was seen ten or more times. The rearrangement links TRBV28 to TRBJ1-1; D gene uncertain. This CDR3 contains 11 residues. Germline-derived CDR1 and CDR2 are MDHEN and SYDVKM. Between the trimmed V and J ends, which lost 5 bases and 6 bases, there was a span of 7 bases. The CDR3 region has the DNA TGTGCCAGCAGTCAAAGACCTGAAGCTTTCTTT. Translating gives CASSQRPEAFF.

In its sample, this clonotype was seen a few times. This sequence joins TRBV20-1 and TRBJ1-2; a weak D match, TRBD1 (6 bases). Germline CDR1 reads DFQATT; CDR2 reads SNEGSKA (reference sequence). The CDR3 length is 13 residues. V was trimmed by 6 bases and J by 7 bases, leaving 18 bases between them. The DNA of the CDR3 is TGCAGTGCCGCAACCCATCAGGGGATTGGCTACACCTTC. Protein: CSAATHQGIGYTF.

This clonotype was detected many times. V and J are TRBV5-1 and TRBJ2-1; 9 bases agree with TRBD2. CDR1 and CDR2 from the germline V gene are SGHRS and YFSETQ. The junction had 9 bases not matched to a gene; V was cut back by 4 bases and J by 7 bases. The CDR3 is 15 amino acids. This CDR3 is CASSPTTGLANEQFF. The CDR3 DNA is TGCGCCAGCAGCCCGACCACCGGACTAGCGAATGAGCAGTTCTTC. Together with reference TRBV5-1 and TRBJ2-1, the CDR3 gives the full variable domain: KAGVTQTPRYLIKTRGQQVTLSCSPISGHRSVSWYQQTPGQGLQFLFEYFSETQRNKGNFPGRFSGRQFSNSRSEMNVSTLELGDSALYLCASSPTTGLANEQFFGPGTRLTVL.

The chain uses TRBV15 and TRBJ2-5, with TRBD1 as a possible D gene (5 bases). The CDR3 contains 13 residues. Trimming shortened V by 5 bases and J by 9 bases, and 16 bases separated the two germline ends. CDR1 is LNHNV and CDR2 is YYDKDF in the germline V gene (reference sequence). CDR3: CATSLTVLRPQYF. CDR3 sequence (DNA): TGTGCCACCAGCCTGACAGTCCTCCGTCCCCAGTACTTC. The full variable domain, in which reference TRBV15 and TRBJ2-5 provide the parts outside the CDR3, is DAMVIQNPRYQVTQFGKPVTLSCSQTLNHNVMYWYQQKSSQAPKLLFHYYDKDFNNEADTPDNFQSRRPNTSFCFLDIRSPGLGDTAMYLCATSLTVLRPQYFGPGTRLLVL.